The TCR beta chain under discussion was sequenced for a study of chemoradiotherapy in HPV16-positive cancers. General study points: Better recurrence-free survival went with HPV-responsive T-cell expansion in HPV16-positive patients. The functional HPV-specific definition rests on just a couple of HPV16-positive patients.

Repertoires were sampled repeatedly during chemoradiotherapy. Generated by immunoSEQ multiplex PCR, the TCRdb table keeps only in-frame clones and is missing some. The profile shows approximately 38,000 clones, just under 80% of them singletons. The V and J ends lost 4 bases and 8 bases, in that order; junction bases with no gene match: 8. Germline CDR1 reads MNHNS; CDR2 reads SASEGT. The CDR3 is made up of 14 amino acids. Note on this clone: The antigen is unknown.

The genes are TRBV6-1 and TRBJ1-1; 9 nucleotides agree with TRBD1. The clonotype originates from a human donor with HPV-associated anogenital cancer. Source: blood, taken from a patient who underwent chemoradiotherapy. The CDR3 reads CASSVQGAVEEAFF. The CDR3 DNA is TGTGCCAGCAGTGTACAGGGGGCGGTGGAAGAAGCTTTCTTT.